This is a list of T cell receptor beta chains from one sample in a study of CD8 T cells in Susac syndrome. TCRdb re-derived calls from the immunoSEQ multiplex PCR reads in MiXCR, one entry per CDR3 protein. This table holds 150,000 or so distinct CDR3 sequences, 93% found once. The sequencing sample was made of CD4+ T cells from PBMCs. The receptor source for this set is a human donor in good health. The CDR3 runs from the conserved cysteine through the conserved F or W. The order of the fields is D gene, V gene, clone size, J gene, CDR3 protein, CDR3 DNA. The D gene is left open where the match is weak. Some rows have no size entry. The others give once, few or many, or a class for an expanded clone.

NA,TRBV5-1,NA,TRBJ1-4,CASSLGGAATNEKLFF,TGCGCCAGCAGCCTGGGCGGAGCTGCAACTAATGAAAAACTGTTTTTT
NA,TRBV15,NA,TRBJ2-7,CATSRDRAALGEQYF,TGTGCCACCAGCAGAGATCGTGCAGCCCTAGGGGAGCAGTACTTC
NA,TRBV12-3/TRBV12-4,few,TRBJ2-5,CASSSSDQETQYF,TGTGCCAGCAGTTCATCCGACCAAGAGACCCAGTACTTC
NA,TRBV3-1,NA,TRBJ2-7,CASSLSSIFEQYF,TGTGCCAGCAGCCTTTCATCTATCTTCGAGCAGTACTTC
NA,TRBV7-3,NA,TRBJ1-1,CASSLSVGPGTEAFF,TGTGCCAGCAGCTTATCGGTGGGGCCGGGGACTGAAGCTTTCTTT
NA,TRBV29-1,NA,TRBJ2-5,CSVARQVQETQYF,TGCAGCGTCGCAAGACAGGTCCAAGAGACCCAGTACTTC
NA,TRBV7-2,NA,TRBJ1-3,CASSRTFSSGNTIYF,TGTGCCAGCAGCCGGACATTTAGCTCTGGAAACACCATATATTTT
TRBD2,TRBV15,NA,TRBJ2-1,CATSRAPGLAAYNEQFF,TGTGCCACCAGCAGAGCCCCGGGACTAGCGGCTTACAATGAGCAGTTCTTC
TRBD1,TRBV10-3,NA,TRBJ2-1,CATRDSYNEQFF,TGTGCCACGAGGGACAGCTACAATGAGCAGTTCTTC
NA,TRBV20-1,once,TRBJ2-1,CSAIRGSSYNEQFF,TGCAGTGCTATCCGGGGTAGCTCCTACAATGAGCAGTTCTTC
TRBD1,TRBV7-2,NA,TRBJ2-3,CASSRGQRGWSTDTQYF,TGTGCCAGCAGCCGGGGACAGAGAGGGTGGAGCACAGATACGCAGTATTTT
TRBD2,TRBV30,once,TRBJ2-2,CAWSVLAGGMNTGELFF,TGTGCCTGGAGTGTACTAGCGGGGGGGATGAACACCGGGGAGCTGTTTTTT
TRBD1,TRBV6-5,NA,TRBJ1-1,CASSYADRGNTEAFF,TGTGCCAGCAGTTACGCGGACAGGGGGAACACTGAAGCTTTCTTT
TRBD2,TRBV29-1,NA,TRBJ2-7,CSVGTSGVSYEQYF,TGCAGCGTTGGGACTAGCGGGGTCTCTTACGAGCAGTACTTC
NA,TRBV20-1,NA,TRBJ2-5,CSARANTETQYF,TGCAGTGCTAGAGCGAACACCGAGACCCAGTACTTC
NA,TRBV4-2,NA,TRBJ1-5,CASSQDLAGNQPQHF,TGTGCCAGCAGCCAAGATCTTGCGGGCAATCAGCCCCAGCATTTT
NA,TRBV2,few,TRBJ2-2,CASGTANTGELFF,TGTGCCAGCGGTACCGCGAACACCGGGGAGCTGTTTTTT
TRBD1,TRBV5-1,NA,TRBJ1-2,CASSLADRGHGYTF,TGCGCCAGCAGCCTAGCGGACAGGGGGCATGGCTACACCTTC
NA,TRBV29-1,NA,TRBJ2-7,CSVTLPGHRAYEQYF,TGCAGCGTTACACTCCCGGGGCATAGGGCTTACGAGCAGTACTTC
NA,TRBV2,NA,TRBJ2-4,CASSEAGRKKNIQYF,TGTGCCAGCAGTGAGGCGGGAAGGAAGAAAAACATTCAGTACTTC
TRBD1,TRBV12-3/TRBV12-4,NA,TRBJ1-4,CASSSTGYEKLFF,TGTGCCAGCAGTTCGACAGGGTATGAAAAACTGTTTTTT
NA,TRBV5-1,NA,TRBJ1-6,CASSLVWGEDALHF,TGCGCCAGCAGCTTGGTATGGGGCGAAGATGCCCTCCACTTT
NA,TRBV20-1,few,TRBJ1-1,CSAVGPRNTEAFF,TGCAGTGCTGTAGGACCCCGGAACACTGAAGCTTTCTTT
TRBD1,TRBV3-1,NA,TRBJ2-7,CASSQAPQGAKVYEQYF,TGTGCCAGCAGCCAAGCCCCACAGGGGGCGAAGGTCTACGAGCAGTACTTC
NA,TRBV5-6,NA,TRBJ2-7,CASSLVASPGTFSEQYF,TGTGCCAGCAGCTTGGTAGCGTCTCCCGGGACATTTTCCGAGCAGTACTTC
NA,TRBV29-1,NA,TRBJ1-5,CSVRQALGQPQHF,TGCAGCGTTAGACAGGCACTAGGCCAGCCCCAGCATTTT
NA,TRBV3-1,NA,TRBJ2-4,CASSPLPGDIQYF,TGTGCCAGCAGCCCCCTTCCGGGAGACATTCAGTACTTC
NA,TRBV3-1,NA,TRBJ2-5,CASSPPWGAWETQYF,TGTGCCAGCAGCCCACCTTGGGGGGCCTGGGAGACCCAGTACTTC
TRBD2,TRBV7-2,NA,TRBJ2-5,CASSPTGTSGETQYF,TGTGCCAGCAGCCCAACCGGGACTAGCGGTGAGACCCAGTACTTC
NA,TRBV7-3,NA,TRBJ2-3,CASSLMRGSTDTQYF,TGTGCCAGCAGCTTAATGCGGGGTAGCACAGATACGCAGTATTTT
NA,TRBV19,NA,TRBJ2-1,CASSIYNEQFF,TGTGCCAGTAGTATATACAATGAGCAGTTCTTC
NA,TRBV7-7,NA,TRBJ1-3,CASSASSGNTIYF,TGTGCCAGCAGCGCGTCTTCTGGAAACACCATATATTTT
NA,TRBV7-2,NA,TRBJ1-1,CASTPVPNTEAFF,TGTGCCAGCACCCCGGTCCCTAACACTGAAGCTTTCTTT
TRBD2,TRBV6-6,NA,TRBJ2-5,CASLAGGGETQYF,TGTGCCAGCTTAGCGGGGGGGGGAGAGACCCAGTACTTC
TRBD2,TRBV20-1,NA,TRBJ2-3,CSQNLAGTQYF,TGCAGTCAGAATCTAGCGGGGACGCAGTATTTT
NA,TRBV18,NA,TRBJ2-7,CASSPWGAHYEQYF,TGTGCCAGCTCACCCTGGGGGGCCCACTACGAGCAGTACTTC
TRBD1,TRBV12-3/TRBV12-4,NA,TRBJ1-5,CASSFTGVNQPQHF,TGTGCCAGCAGTTTTACAGGGGTCAATCAGCCCCAGCATTTT
NA,TRBV2,NA,TRBJ1-5,CASRSDQPQHF,TGTGCCAGCAGATCGGACCAGCCCCAGCATTTT
NA,TRBV29-1,NA,TRBJ2-2,CSVEITLSGELFF,TGCAGCGTTGAGATCACACTCTCCGGGGAGCTGTTTTTT